A selection of T cell receptor beta chains follows, all from one sample in a study of shared clonotypes between healthy human individuals. Some clones are missing from TCRdb's copy, which holds only in-frame ones; the method was immunoSEQ multiplex PCR. The table lists more than 600,000 clones, roughly 94% of them singletons. Sequenced input: naive CD8+ T cells sorted from blood. The receptor source for this set is a man aged 25-45 years in good health. Both conserved end residues are part of each CDR3. A D gene is named only where the DNA matches it firmly. The listing skips clone size in some rows; elsewhere it reads once, few, many or a size class.

V: TRBV18; size: NA; D: TRBD2; J: TRBJ2-3; CDR3: CASSPPPPWTSGNEGGGTDTQYF; DNA: TGTGCCAGCTCACCACCCCCCCCCTGGACTAGCGGGAATGAGGGGGGTGGCACAGATACGCAGTATTTT
V: TRBV9; size: NA; D: TRBD2; J: TRBJ2-1; CDR3: CASSPRWEGHYEQFF; DNA: TGTGCCAGCAGCCCCAGGTGGGAGGGCCACTATGAGCAGTTCTTC
V: TRBV27; size: NA; D: TRBD2; J: TRBJ2-7; CDR3: CASGGLAVPREQYF; DNA: TGTGCCAGCGGAGGACTAGCGGTTCCTCGGGAGCAGTACTTC
V: TRBV11-3; size: NA; D: NA; J: TRBJ2-3; CDR3: CASSALDGEETDTQYF; DNA: TGTGCCAGCAGCGCCCTCGACGGGGAAGAAACAGATACGCAGTATTTT
V: TRBV9; size: NA; D: NA; J: TRBJ1-1; CDR3: CASSVEGTEAFF; DNA: TGTGCCAGCAGCGTAGAGGGCACTGAAGCTTTCTTT
V: TRBV30; size: NA; D: NA; J: TRBJ2-6; CDR3: CAWSLPLIGANVLTF; DNA: TGTGCCTGGAGTCTCCCGCTGATTGGGGCCAACGTCCTGACTTTC
V: TRBV7-9; size: NA; D: NA; J: TRBJ1-1; CDR3: CASSLVATEAFF; DNA: TGTGCCAGCAGCTTAGTAGCAACTGAAGCTTTCTTT
V: TRBV9; size: NA; D: NA; J: TRBJ1-2; CDR3: CASSGRYGYTF; DNA: TGTGCCAGCTCTGGGAGGTATGGCTACACCTTC
V: TRBV6-1; size: NA; D: TRBD1; J: TRBJ2-1; CDR3: CASIWTGGRDEQFF; DNA: TGTGCCAGCATATGGACAGGGGGCCGGGATGAGCAGTTCTTC
V: TRBV7-2; size: NA; D: TRBD1; J: TRBJ2-3; CDR3: CASSFLTGADTQYF; DNA: TGTGCCAGCAGCTTCCTTACAGGGGCAGATACGCAGTATTTT
V: TRBV28; size: NA; D: TRBD2; J: TRBJ2-7; CDR3: CASSLTSGSYEQYF; DNA: TGTGCCAGCAGTCTGACTAGCGGGAGCTACGAGCAGTACTTC
V: TRBV7-2; size: NA; D: NA; J: TRBJ2-1; CDR3: CASSLVELRPNEQFF; DNA: TGTGCCAGCAGCTTAGTAGAACTTCGGCCAAATGAGCAGTTCTTC
V: TRBV5-6; size: NA; D: TRBD1; J: TRBJ1-1; CDR3: CASSFRQGAPYTEAFF; DNA: TGTGCCAGCAGCTTTCGGCAGGGGGCGCCGTACACTGAAGCTTTCTTT
V: TRBV19; size: NA; D: NA; J: TRBJ2-3; CDR3: CASSSGADTQYF; DNA: TGTGCCAGCTCCTCCGGGGCAGATACGCAGTATTTT
V: TRBV5-6; size: once; D: NA; J: TRBJ2-7; CDR3: CASSPFLETYEQYF; DNA: TGTGCCAGCAGCCCCTTTCTGGAAACCTACGAGCAGTACTTC
V: TRBV27; size: NA; D: NA; J: TRBJ2-7; CDR3: CASSFISPGVGESGGEQYF; DNA: TGTGCCAGCAGTTTTATTTCTCCGGGAGTTGGGGAGTCGGGTGGCGAGCAGTACTTC
V: TRBV7-6; size: once; D: NA; J: TRBJ2-2; CDR3: CASSQIGGRAGELFF; DNA: TGTGCCAGCAGCCAGATCGGGGGTAGGGCCGGGGAGCTGTTTTTT
V: TRBV11-2; size: NA; D: NA; J: TRBJ2-7; CDR3: CASSLAPGPLYEQYF; DNA: TGTGCCAGCAGCCTTGCCCCAGGGCCTCTCTACGAGCAGTACTTC
V: TRBV29-1; size: NA; D: TRBD1; J: TRBJ2-1; CDR3: CSVVGTGRKNNEQFF; DNA: TGCAGCGTTGTGGGGACAGGGAGAAAGAACAATGAGCAGTTCTTC
V: TRBV5-3; size: once; D: NA; J: TRBJ2-7; CDR3: CARSYNDFEQYF; DNA: TGTGCCAGAAGCTATAATGACTTCGAGCAGTACTTC
V: TRBV5-6; size: NA; D: TRBD1; J: TRBJ2-7; CDR3: CASTLEAGGSVSSYEQYF; DNA: TGTGCCAGCACCCTGGAGGCAGGGGGCTCTGTCAGCTCCTACGAGCAGTACTTC
V: TRBV5-1; size: NA; D: NA; J: TRBJ1-4; CDR3: CASSFPDEKLFF; DNA: TGCGCCAGCAGCTTCCCAGATGAAAAACTGTTTTTT
V: TRBV15; size: NA; D: TRBD1; J: TRBJ1-5; CDR3: CATSWDRGHNQPQHF; DNA: TGTGCCACCAGCTGGGACAGGGGGCACAATCAGCCCCAGCATTTT
V: TRBV5-1; size: NA; D: NA; J: TRBJ1-4; CDR3: CASRLGQDGEKLFF; DNA: TGCGCCAGCAGATTAGGGCAGGATGGGGAAAAACTGTTTTTT
V: TRBV29-1; size: NA; D: NA; J: TRBJ2-3; CDR3: CSVAASSTDTQYF; DNA: TGCAGCGTTGCTGCTTCTAGCACAGATACGCAGTATTTT
V: TRBV18; size: NA; D: NA; J: TRBJ2-2; CDR3: CASSSTGELFF; DNA: TGTGCCAGCTCCTCCACCGGGGAGCTGTTTTTT
V: TRBV29-1; size: NA; D: NA; J: TRBJ2-1; CDR3: CSVEGRANEQFF; DNA: TGCAGCGTTGAGGGGCGGGCCAATGAGCAGTTCTTC
V: TRBV2; size: few; D: NA; J: TRBJ2-3; CDR3: CASGRGPPDTQYF; DNA: TGTGCCAGCGGACGTGGACCGCCAGATACGCAGTATTTT
V: TRBV10-3; size: NA; D: TRBD1; J: TRBJ2-3; CDR3: CAIRGQGRRADTQYF; DNA: TGTGCCATCAGGGGACAGGGAAGGAGAGCAGATACGCAGTATTTT
V: TRBV15; size: NA; D: NA; J: TRBJ2-7; CDR3: CATSRDHAPAYGQYF; DNA: TGTGCCACCAGCAGAGATCACGCCCCAGCATACGGGCAGTACTTC
V: TRBV2; size: NA; D: NA; J: TRBJ1-5; CDR3: CASSGDAVNQPQHF; DNA: TGTGCCAGCAGTGGGGACGCGGTCAATCAGCCCCAGCATTTT
V: TRBV19; size: NA; D: NA; J: TRBJ1-1; CDR3: CASSVVGGTEAFF; DNA: TGTGCCAGTAGTGTGGTCGGCGGCACTGAAGCTTTCTTT
V: TRBV5-4; size: NA; D: TRBD2; J: TRBJ2-7; CDR3: CASSSTSGRSEQYF; DNA: TGTGCCAGCAGCTCGACTAGCGGGAGGTCCGAGCAGTACTTC
V: TRBV7-2; size: NA; D: NA; J: TRBJ2-5; CDR3: CASSLYRAPETQYF; DNA: TGTGCCAGCAGCTTATACAGGGCCCCAGAGACCCAGTACTTC
V: TRBV7-6; size: NA; D: NA; J: TRBJ2-3; CDR3: CASSLDPPTGTSTDTQYF; DNA: TGTGCCAGCAGCTTGGACCCTCCCACCGGGACCTCCACAGATACGCAGTATTTT
V: TRBV7-9; size: NA; D: NA; J: TRBJ1-2; CDR3: CASSSSGFGYGYTF; DNA: TGTGCCAGCAGCAGTTCAGGGTTTGGCTATGGCTACACCTTC
V: TRBV21-1; size: NA; D: NA; J: TRBJ2-1; CDR3: CASSKECTSGSYNEQFF; DNA: TGTGCCAGCAGCAAAGAATGTACTAGCGGGAGCTACAATGAGCAGTTCTTC
V: TRBV27; size: NA; D: NA; J: TRBJ2-6; CDR3: CASSPLSSSGANVLTF; DNA: TGTGCCAGCAGCCCACTTTCGAGTTCTGGGGCCAACGTCCTGACTTTC
V: TRBV5-5; size: NA; D: NA; J: TRBJ2-6; CDR3: CASSPEGRSGANVLTF; DNA: TGTGCCAGCAGCCCCGAGGGTCGCTCTGGGGCCAACGTCCTGACTTTC
V: TRBV4-1; size: NA; D: NA; J: TRBJ2-3; CDR3: CASSQESSVRPDTQYF; DNA: TGCGCCAGCAGCCAAGAGTCTAGCGTTCGCCCAGATACGCAGTATTTT
V: TRBV28; size: NA; D: NA; J: TRBJ1-1; CDR3: CASSFPGQNTEAFF; DNA: TGTGCCAGCAGTTTCCCGGGACAGAACACTGAAGCTTTCTTT
V: TRBV27; size: NA; D: TRBD1; J: TRBJ1-5; CDR3: CASSFGQGHQPQHF; DNA: TGTGCCAGCAGTTTCGGACAGGGACATCAGCCCCAGCATTTT
V: TRBV9; size: NA; D: NA; J: TRBJ2-1; CDR3: CASSVAGLSYNEQFF; DNA: TGTGCCAGCAGCGTAGCGGGCCTCTCCTACAATGAGCAGTTCTTC
V: TRBV4-2; size: NA; D: NA; J: TRBJ2-7; CDR3: CASSQEGGGFLYEQYF; DNA: TGTGCCAGCAGCCAAGAAGGGGGAGGGTTTCTCTACGAGCAGTACTTC
V: TRBV5-4; size: NA; D: TRBD2; J: TRBJ2-3; CDR3: CASGEGTSGRKGTDTQYF; DNA: TGTGCCAGCGGAGAAGGGACTAGCGGGAGAAAGGGCACAGATACGCAGTATTTT
V: TRBV7-9; size: NA; D: NA; J: TRBJ1-1; CDR3: CASREDGLGAFF; DNA: TGTGCCAGCAGAGAGGACGGTCTTGGAGCTTTCTTT
V: TRBV28; size: NA; D: TRBD1; J: TRBJ2-7; CDR3: CASRTGGDEQYF; DNA: TGTGCCAGCCGGACAGGGGGGGACGAGCAGTACTTC
V: TRBV11-2; size: NA; D: NA; J: TRBJ2-3; CDR3: CASSLANTDTQYF; DNA: TGTGCCAGCAGCTTAGCCAACACAGATACGCAGTATTTT
V: TRBV19; size: few; D: NA; J: TRBJ2-5; CDR3: CASTPFHGLDQETQYF; DNA: TGTGCCAGTACCCCTTTCCATGGGTTGGACCAAGAGACCCAGTACTTC
V: TRBV2; size: NA; D: NA; J: TRBJ2-7; CDR3: CASSRSYEQYF; DNA: TGTGCCAGCAGTCGCTCCTACGAGCAGTACTTC
V: TRBV19; size: NA; D: TRBD2; J: TRBJ2-1; CDR3: CASSLGTSGYNEQFF; DNA: TGTGCCAGTAGTCTCGGGACTAGCGGCTACAATGAGCAGTTCTTC
V: TRBV18; size: NA; D: NA; J: TRBJ2-1; CDR3: CASSPWVAEEQFF; DNA: TGTGCCAGCTCACCATGGGTAGCGGAAGAGCAGTTCTTC
V: TRBV13; size: NA; D: NA; J: TRBJ2-2; CDR3: CASSLPWGTGELFF; DNA: TGTGCCAGCAGCCTCCCATGGGGCACCGGGGAGCTGTTTTTT
V: TRBV13; size: NA; D: NA; J: TRBJ2-1; CDR3: CASSRGSDEQFF; DNA: TGTGCCAGCAGCAGGGGATCGGATGAGCAGTTCTTC
V: TRBV9; size: NA; D: TRBD2; J: TRBJ2-7; CDR3: CASSVRTSGNEQYF; DNA: TGTGCCAGCAGCGTAAGGACTAGCGGGAACGAGCAGTACTTC